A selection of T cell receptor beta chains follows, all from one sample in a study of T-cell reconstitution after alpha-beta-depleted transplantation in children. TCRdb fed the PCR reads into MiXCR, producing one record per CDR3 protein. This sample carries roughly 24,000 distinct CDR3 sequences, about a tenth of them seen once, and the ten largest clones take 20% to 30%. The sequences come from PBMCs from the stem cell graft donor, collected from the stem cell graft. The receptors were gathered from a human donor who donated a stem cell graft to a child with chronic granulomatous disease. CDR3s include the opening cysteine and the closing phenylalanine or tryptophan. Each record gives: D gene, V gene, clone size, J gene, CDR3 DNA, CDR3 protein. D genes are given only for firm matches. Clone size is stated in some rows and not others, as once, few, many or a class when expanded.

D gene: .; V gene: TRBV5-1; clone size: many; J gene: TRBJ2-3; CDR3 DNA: TGCGCCAGCAGCCCTGGTTTTTCGTTAAGAGGTTCAGATACGCAGTATTTT; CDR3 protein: CASSPGFSLRGSDTQYF
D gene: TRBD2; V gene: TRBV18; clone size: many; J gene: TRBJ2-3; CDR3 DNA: TGTGCCAGCTCACCAAGTCTAGCGGGAGCAGATACGCAGTATTTT; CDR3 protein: CASSPSLAGADTQYF
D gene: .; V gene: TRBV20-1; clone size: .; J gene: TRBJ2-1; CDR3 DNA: TGCAGTGCTAGAGATCCTTCAGCGGCGGATGAGCAGTTCTTC; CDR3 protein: CSARDPSAADEQFF
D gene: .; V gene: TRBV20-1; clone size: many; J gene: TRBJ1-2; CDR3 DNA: TGCAGTGCTAGATCCATGAGGGATAACTATGGCTACACCTTC; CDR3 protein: CSARSMRDNYGYTF
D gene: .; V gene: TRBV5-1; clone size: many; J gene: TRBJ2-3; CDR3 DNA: TGCGCCAGCAGCCCTTCCGTAGGTTCCACAGATACGCAGTATTTT; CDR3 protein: CASSPSVGSTDTQYF
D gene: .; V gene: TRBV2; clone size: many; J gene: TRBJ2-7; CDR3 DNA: TGTGCCAGCAGTAGACAGGTCTACGAGCAGTACTTC; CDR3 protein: CASSRQVYEQYF
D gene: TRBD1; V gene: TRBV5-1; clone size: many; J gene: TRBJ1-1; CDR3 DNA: TGCGCCAGCAGCTCGAGCGGACAGGGATTCACTGAAGCTTTCTTT; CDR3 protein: CASSSSGQGFTEAFF
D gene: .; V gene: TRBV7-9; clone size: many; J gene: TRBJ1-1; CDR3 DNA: TGTGCCAGCAGCTTAGGTGGGGGGACCTACACTGAAGCTTTCTTT; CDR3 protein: CASSLGGGTYTEAFF
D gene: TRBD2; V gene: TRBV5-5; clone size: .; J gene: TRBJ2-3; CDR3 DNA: TGTGCCAGCAGCTTGCCTAGCGGGAGGACCACAGATACGCAGTATTTT; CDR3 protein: CASSLPSGRTTDTQYF
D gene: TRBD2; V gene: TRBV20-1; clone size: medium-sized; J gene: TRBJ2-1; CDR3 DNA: TGCAGTGTGCGGACTAGCGGAAGCAATGAGCAGTTCTTC; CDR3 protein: CSVRTSGSNEQFF
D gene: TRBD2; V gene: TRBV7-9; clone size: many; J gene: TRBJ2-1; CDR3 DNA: TGTGCCAGCAGCTCCCACGGACTAGACAATGAGCAGTTCTTC; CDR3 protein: CASSSHGLDNEQFF
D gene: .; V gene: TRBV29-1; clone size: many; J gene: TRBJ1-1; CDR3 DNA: TGCAGCGTTGGGGCAGCAGACTACACTGAAGCTTTCTTT; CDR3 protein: CSVGAADYTEAFF
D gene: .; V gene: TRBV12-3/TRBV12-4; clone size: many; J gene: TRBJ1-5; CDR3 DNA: TGTGCCAGCAGGGTTGGGACCCGAAATCAGCCCCAGCATTTT; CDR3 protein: CASRVGTRNQPQHF
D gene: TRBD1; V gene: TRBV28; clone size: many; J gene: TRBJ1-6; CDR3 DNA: TGTGCCAGCAGTCGGACAGGAAGAAATTCACCCCTCCACTTT; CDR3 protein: CASSRTGRNSPLHF
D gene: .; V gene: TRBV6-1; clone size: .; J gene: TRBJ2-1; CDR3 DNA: TGTGCCAGCAGTCCCCAGACGGGACCGGCAAACAATGAGCAGTTCTTC; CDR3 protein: CASSPQTGPANNEQFF
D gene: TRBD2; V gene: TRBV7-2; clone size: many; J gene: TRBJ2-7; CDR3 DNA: TGTGCCAGCAGCTCTCGGACTAGCGGCTACGAGCAGTACTTC; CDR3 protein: CASSSRTSGYEQYF
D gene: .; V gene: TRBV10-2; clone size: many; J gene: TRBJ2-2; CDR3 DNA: TGCGCCAGCAGTGGACGTTTGGGGGATGACACCGGGGAGCTGTTTTTT; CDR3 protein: CASSGRLGDDTGELFF
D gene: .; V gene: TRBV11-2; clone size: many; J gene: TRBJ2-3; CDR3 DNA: TGTGCCAGCAGCTCTAATACGCAGTATTTT; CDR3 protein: CASSSNTQYF
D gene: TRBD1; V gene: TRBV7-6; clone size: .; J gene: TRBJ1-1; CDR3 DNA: TGTGCCAGCAGCTTCCCCGCGACAGGGGGTGACACTGAAGCTTTCTTT; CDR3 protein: CASSFPATGGDTEAFF
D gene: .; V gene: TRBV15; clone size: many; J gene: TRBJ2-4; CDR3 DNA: TGTGCCACCAGCAGAGGGGCCTTGCAAAACATTCAGTACTTC; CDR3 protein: CATSRGALQNIQYF
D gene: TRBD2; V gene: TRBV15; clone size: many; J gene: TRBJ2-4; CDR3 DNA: TGTGCCACCTCAAACATAGCGGGAGAATTTCAGTACTTC; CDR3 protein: CATSNIAGEFQYF
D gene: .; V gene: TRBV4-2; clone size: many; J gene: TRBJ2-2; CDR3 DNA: TGTGCCAGCAGCCAAGTTCACAACACCGGGGAGCTGTTTTTT; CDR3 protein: CASSQVHNTGELFF
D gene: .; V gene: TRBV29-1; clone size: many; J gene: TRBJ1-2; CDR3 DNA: TGCAGCGTAGAAGGGATTCCGGGAGGCTACACCTTC; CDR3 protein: CSVEGIPGGYTF
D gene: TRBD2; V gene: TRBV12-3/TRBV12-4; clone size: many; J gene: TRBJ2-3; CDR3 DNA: TGTGCCAGCAGTTTAGGTAGCGGGCAGGTCACAGATACGCAGTATTTT; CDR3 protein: CASSLGSGQVTDTQYF
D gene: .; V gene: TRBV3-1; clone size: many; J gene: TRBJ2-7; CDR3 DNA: TGTGCCAGCAGCCCCAACACAGGACACGAGCAGTACTTC; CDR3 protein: CASSPNTGHEQYF
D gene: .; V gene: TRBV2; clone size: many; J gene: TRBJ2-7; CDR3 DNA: TGTGCCAGCAGTGACGTAGCCGTCGACGAGCAGTACTTC; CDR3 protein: CASSDVAVDEQYF
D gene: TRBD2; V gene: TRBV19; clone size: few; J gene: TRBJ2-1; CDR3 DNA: TGTGCCAGTAGTAGAAGCGGGAGAATGTATGAGCAGTTCTTC; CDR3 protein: CASSRSGRMYEQFF
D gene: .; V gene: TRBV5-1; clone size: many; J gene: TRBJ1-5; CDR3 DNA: TGCGCCAGCAGCTTTATCGGAGGGGGGGGACAGCCCCAGCATTTT; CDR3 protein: CASSFIGGGGQPQHF
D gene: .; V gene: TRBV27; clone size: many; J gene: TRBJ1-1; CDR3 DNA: TGTGCCAGCAGTTTAGCGGAAAACACTGAAGCTTTCTTT; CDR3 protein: CASSLAENTEAFF
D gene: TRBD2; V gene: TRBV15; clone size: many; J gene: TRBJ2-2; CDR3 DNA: TGTGCCACCAGCAGAGAGCCGGTCTGGACTAGCGGTCTAAGTCCCACCGGGGAGCTGTTTTTT; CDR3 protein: CATSREPVWTSGLSPTGELFF
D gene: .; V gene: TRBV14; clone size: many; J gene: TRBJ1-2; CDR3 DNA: TGTGCCAGCAGCCAAGAAAACAGCATAAACTATGGCTACACCTTC; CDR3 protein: CASSQENSINYGYTF
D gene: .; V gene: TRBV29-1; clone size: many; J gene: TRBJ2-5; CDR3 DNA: TGCAGCGTTGGAGGGGGAGAGACCCAGTACTTC; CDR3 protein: CSVGGGETQYF
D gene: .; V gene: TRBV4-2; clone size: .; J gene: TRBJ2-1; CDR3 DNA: TGTGCCATGAGCCCATGGCGGAGAAGCTCCTACAATGAGCAGTTCTTC; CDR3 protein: CAMSPWRRSSYNEQFF
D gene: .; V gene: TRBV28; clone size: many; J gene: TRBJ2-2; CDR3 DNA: TGTGCCAGCAACCTTAACACCGGGGAGCTGTTTTTT; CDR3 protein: CASNLNTGELFF
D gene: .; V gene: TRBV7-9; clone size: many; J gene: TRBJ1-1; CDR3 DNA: TGTGCCAGCAGACCAGAGAACACTGAAGCTTTCTTT; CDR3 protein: CASRPENTEAFF
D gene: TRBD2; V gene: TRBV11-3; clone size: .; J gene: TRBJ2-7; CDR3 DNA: TGTGCCAGCAGCTCCGGACTAGCGGGGAATGAGTGGTACTTC; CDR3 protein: CASSSGLAGNEWYF
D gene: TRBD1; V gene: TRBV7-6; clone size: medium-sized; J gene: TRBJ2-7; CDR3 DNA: TGTGCCAGCAGCTTTGGGACAGGGGGCACCTACGAGCAGTACTTC; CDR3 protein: CASSFGTGGTYEQYF
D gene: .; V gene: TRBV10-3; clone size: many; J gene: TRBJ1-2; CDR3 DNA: TGTGCCATGATGGATGCCCAGGATGGCTACACCTTC; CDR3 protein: CAMMDAQDGYTF
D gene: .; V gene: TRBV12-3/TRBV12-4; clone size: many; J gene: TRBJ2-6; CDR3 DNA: TGTGCCAGCAGTTTAGGGATTGGGGTCTCTGGGGCCAACGTCCTGACTTTC; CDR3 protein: CASSLGIGVSGANVLTF
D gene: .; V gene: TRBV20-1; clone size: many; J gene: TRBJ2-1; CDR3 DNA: TGCAGTGCTCCCACGGACCGACACAGGGAGCAGTTCTTC; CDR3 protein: CSAPTDRHREQFF
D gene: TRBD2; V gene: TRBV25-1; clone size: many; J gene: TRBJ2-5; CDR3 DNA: TGTGCCAGCAGTGTGGTAGCGGGAGTACAAGAGACCCAGTACTTC; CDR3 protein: CASSVVAGVQETQYF
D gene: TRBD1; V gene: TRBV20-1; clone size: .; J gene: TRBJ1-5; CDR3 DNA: TGCAGTGCTAGGGGACAGGGGGTTTATAGCAATCAGCCCCAGCATTTT; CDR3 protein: CSARGQGVYSNQPQHF
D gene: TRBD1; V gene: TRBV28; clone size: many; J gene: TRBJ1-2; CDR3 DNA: TGTGCCAGCAGTAACCAGGGGGCTAACTATGGCTACACCTTC; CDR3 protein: CASSNQGANYGYTF
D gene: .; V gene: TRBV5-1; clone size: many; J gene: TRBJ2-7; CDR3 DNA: TGCGCCAGCAGCTTGGAACACGAGCAGTACTTC; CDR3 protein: CASSLEHEQYF
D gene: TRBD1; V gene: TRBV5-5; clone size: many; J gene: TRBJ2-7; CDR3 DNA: TGTGCCAGCAGCCAACGGGACAGCACGCTACTAGGCGAGCAGTACTTC; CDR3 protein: CASSQRDSTLLGEQYF
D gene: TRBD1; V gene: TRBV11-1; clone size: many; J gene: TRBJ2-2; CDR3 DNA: TGTGCCAGCAGCCCGAGGGACAGTGCGACCGCGAACACCGGGGAGCTGTTTTTT; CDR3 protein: CASSPRDSATANTGELFF
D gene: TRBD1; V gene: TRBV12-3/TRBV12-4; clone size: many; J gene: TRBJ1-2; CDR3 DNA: TGTGCCAGCAGCAGGGGGCTGAACTATGGCTACACCTTC; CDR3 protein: CASSRGLNYGYTF
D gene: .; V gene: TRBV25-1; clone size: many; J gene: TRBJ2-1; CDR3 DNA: TGTGCCAGCAGTGCCCTCCCCCCTACTAGCTATGAGCAGTTCTTC; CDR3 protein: CASSALPPTSYEQFF
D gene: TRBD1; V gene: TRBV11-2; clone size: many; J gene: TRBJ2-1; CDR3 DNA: TGTGCCAGCAGTTGGCGAGGACAGGCATGGTCCTCAAATGAGCAGTTCTTC; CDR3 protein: CASSWRGQAWSSNEQFF
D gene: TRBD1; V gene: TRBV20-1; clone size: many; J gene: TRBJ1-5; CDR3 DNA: TGCAGTGCTAGTATACAGGGGGCTGATCAGCCCCAGCATTTT; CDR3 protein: CSASIQGADQPQHF
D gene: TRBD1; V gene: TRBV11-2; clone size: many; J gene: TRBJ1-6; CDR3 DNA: TGTGCCAGCAGCCCAGGGACAGGGGTCTATAATTCACCCCTCCACTTT; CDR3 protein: CASSPGTGVYNSPLHF
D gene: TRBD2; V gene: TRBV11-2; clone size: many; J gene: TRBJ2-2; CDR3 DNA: TGTGCCAGCAGCTTAGTTAGCGGGGCCGGGGAGCTGTTTTTT; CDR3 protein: CASSLVSGAGELFF
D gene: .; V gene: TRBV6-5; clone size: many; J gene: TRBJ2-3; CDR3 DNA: TGTGCCAGCAGAAGACAGGGGAGGGTCGGCACAGATACGCAGTATTTT; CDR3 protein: CASRRQGRVGTDTQYF
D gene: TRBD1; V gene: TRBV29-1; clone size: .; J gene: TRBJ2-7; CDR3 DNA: TGCAGCGTTGGAAGGACAGGCGGCTCCTACGAGCAGTACTTC; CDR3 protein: CSVGRTGGSYEQYF
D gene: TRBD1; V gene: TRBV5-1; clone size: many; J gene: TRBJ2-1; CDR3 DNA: TGCGCCAGCAGCCCCCTCGGGACAGGGGAAAATGAGCAGTTCTTC; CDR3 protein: CASSPLGTGENEQFF